The present T cell receptor (beta chain) was sequenced within a study of shared clonotypes between healthy human individuals (TCRdb year 2020). For context, the study as a whole: The cohort comprised a couple of women and a few men aged 18 to 49 years. For each donor, three plates each were used for CD4 naive and CD4 memory, two plates were used for CD8 naive, and one plate was used for CD8 memory. To estimate repertoire size and how much clonotype sharing occurs between individuals, the study deeply sequenced the blood TCR repertoires of five or six healthy adults. Different laboratories and diverse techniques were used to prepare libraries and sequence TCR repertoires, to increase sequencing depth and limit assay-specific biases. Leukapheresis yielded between about 0.85 and 9.5 billion PBMCs per donor.

On this clone itself: No antigen is known for it. Base qualities are missing; no much larger clone stands one base away.

The research as a whole found: Sampling was restricted to blood, and TCR repertoires in tissues likely differ from the TCR repertoires found in blood. Because the study included a small number of donors, the genetic and exposure-history diversity represented was limited. Even with the large sequencing depth, rarefaction of the sorted-subset datasets indicated that sequencing was incomplete. Clonotypes shared by all four sorted-subset donors showed higher generation probabilities than non-shared clonotypes. Naive subsets generally had larger estimated clonotype richness than memory subsets. Sharing across several donors was observed for approximately 5% of naive CD4, over 3% of naive CD8, 2% to 2.5% of memory CD4, and around 0.4% of memory CD8 clonotypes. Based on pairwise subsampling, the degree of clonotype sharing among donors was expected to be affected by sequencing depth.

Trimming takes 3 bases from V and 15 bases from J, and the germline ends sit 16 bases apart. The CDR3 contains 12 residues, cysteine and phenylalanine counted. The only DNA kept is the CDR3, 36 bases in frame from the first base. Based on the germline V gene, the CDR1 and CDR2 sequences are LGHNA and YSLEER. CD8 naive samples were obtained by positive selection for CCR7 among CD45RO-negative cells, yielding a CD45RA+CCR7+ population from which TemRA cells were excluded. The donors were healthy, HIV-negative adults who had no recently reported acute infections or vaccinations. All donors were Caucasian adults living in Nashville, Tennessee, USA. After blood collection by leukapheresis, PBMCs were isolated using Ficoll-Histopaque density gradient centrifugation and then cryopreserved in the vapor phase of liquid nitrogen. Purity and quantity of every magnetically sorted T cell population were checked by analytical flow cytometry. From each sorted fraction, genomic DNA was isolated and quantified by UV absorbance on a Nanodrop 2000c.

Using the deep immunoSEQ assay, multiplex PCR amplified TCR CDR3 regions from genomic DNA. Genomic DNA extracted from each cell subset was distributed evenly over all wells of several immunoSEQ 96-well plates, and each plate served as one replicate. Each replicate PCR for sorted subsets received roughly 200 ng genomic DNA, equal to about 30,000 T cell genomes. Purified libraries were measured with a Qubit 3.0 fluorometer, size-checked on a Bioanalyzer 2100, and measured again with the KAPA Library Quantification kit. A separate single-read 150-cycle Illumina NextSeq 550 flow cell was used to sequence each immunoSEQ 96-well plate. As for the original processing: Because the immunoSEQ output included only junctional sequences and no quality scores, the filtering could not be the same as the filtering used for full-length reads. To assign V/J genes and CDR3, sequences were annotated against IMGT germline references using PyIR, a Python wrapper for IgBLAST v1.9. Any read was removed if the V/J assignment was weak (E-value above 1e-6), the CDR3 was missing, or the read contained stop codons, out-of-frame junctions, or ambiguous translated residues. V3J clonotypes were defined as sequences sharing the same inferred V gene, J gene, and CDR3 amino acid sequence. To compute the percentage overlap between repertoires, the number of shared unique clonotypes was divided by the size of the smaller repertoire. Three approaches were used to assess repertoire richness: RTK rarefaction, the Chao1 estimator, and Recon v2.1 estimates of unobserved clonotypes. For all TCRbeta clonotypes obtained by the gDNA method from a handful of donors, generation probabilities were computed with OLGA. The immuneACCESS repertoire file appears here via TCRdb, limited to in-frame rearrangements. These files lack a portion of the clones; in checked studies, under half of the deficit traces to unresolved V genes, and the cause of the others is not known. That table supplies the V and J calls and clone size; D and trimming were determined from the DNA. Counted in this sample were millions of clones; about 95% of them appeared once. The ten largest clonotypes hold 0.85% to 1.3% of the sample.

Sequenced input: naive CD8+ T cells sorted from blood. Sample cell subset or site, as interpreted from the label and publication: CD45RA+CCR7+. The chain joins TRBV4-3 to TRBJ2-3; no D gene is confidently identified. This receptor was obtained from a man between 18 and 29 years old in good health. The CDR3 amino acid sequence is: CASSQGWTTPYF. The bases are TGCGCCAGCAGCCAGGGGTGGACCACCCCCTATTTT.